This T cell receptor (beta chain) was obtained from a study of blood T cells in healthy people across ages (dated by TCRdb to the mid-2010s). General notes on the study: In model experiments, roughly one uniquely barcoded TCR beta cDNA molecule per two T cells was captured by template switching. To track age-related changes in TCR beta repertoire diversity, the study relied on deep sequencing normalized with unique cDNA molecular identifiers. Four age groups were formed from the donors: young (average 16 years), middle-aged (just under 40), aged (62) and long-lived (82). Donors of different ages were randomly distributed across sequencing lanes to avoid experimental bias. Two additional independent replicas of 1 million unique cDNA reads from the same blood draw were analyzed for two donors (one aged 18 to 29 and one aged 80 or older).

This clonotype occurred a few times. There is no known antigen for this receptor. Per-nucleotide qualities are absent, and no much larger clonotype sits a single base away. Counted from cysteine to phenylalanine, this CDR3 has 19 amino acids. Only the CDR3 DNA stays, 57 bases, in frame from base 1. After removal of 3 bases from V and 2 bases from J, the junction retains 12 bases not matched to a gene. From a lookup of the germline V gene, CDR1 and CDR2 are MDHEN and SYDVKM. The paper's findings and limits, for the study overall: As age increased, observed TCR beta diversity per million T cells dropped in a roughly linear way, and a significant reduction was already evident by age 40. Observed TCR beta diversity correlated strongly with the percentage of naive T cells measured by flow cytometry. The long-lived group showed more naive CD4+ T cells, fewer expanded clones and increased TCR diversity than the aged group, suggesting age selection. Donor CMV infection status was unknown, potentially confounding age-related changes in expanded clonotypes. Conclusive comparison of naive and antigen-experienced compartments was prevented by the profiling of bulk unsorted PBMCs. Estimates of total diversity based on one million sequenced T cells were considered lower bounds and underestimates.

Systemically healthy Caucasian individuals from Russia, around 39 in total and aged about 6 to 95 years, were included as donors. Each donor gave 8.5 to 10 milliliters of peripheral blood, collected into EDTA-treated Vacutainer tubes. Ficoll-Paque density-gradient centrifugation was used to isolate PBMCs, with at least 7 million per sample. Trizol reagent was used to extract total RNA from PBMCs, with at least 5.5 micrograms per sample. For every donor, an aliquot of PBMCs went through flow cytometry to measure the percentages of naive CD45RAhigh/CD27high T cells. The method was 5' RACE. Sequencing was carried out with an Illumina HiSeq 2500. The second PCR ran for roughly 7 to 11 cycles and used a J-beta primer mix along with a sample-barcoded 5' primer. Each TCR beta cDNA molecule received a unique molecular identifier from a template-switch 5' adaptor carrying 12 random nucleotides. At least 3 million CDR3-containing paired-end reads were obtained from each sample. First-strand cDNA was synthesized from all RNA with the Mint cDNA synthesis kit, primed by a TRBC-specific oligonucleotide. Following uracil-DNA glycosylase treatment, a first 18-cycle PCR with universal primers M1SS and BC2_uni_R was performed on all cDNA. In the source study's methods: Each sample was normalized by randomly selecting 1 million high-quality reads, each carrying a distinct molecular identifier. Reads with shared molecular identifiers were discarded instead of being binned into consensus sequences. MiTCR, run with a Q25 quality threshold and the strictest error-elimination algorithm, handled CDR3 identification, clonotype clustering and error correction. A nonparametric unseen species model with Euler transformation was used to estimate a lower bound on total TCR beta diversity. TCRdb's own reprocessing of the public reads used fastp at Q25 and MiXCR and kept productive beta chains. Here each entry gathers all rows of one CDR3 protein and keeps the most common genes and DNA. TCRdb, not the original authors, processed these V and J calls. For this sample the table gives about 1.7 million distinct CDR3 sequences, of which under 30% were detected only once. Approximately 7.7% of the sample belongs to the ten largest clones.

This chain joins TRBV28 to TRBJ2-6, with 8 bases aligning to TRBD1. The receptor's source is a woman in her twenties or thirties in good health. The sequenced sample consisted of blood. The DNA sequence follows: TGTGCCAGCAGTTTTTCAGGACAGGGAAGACCTACTGGGGCCAACGTCCTGACTTTC. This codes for CASSFSGQGRPTGANVLTF.